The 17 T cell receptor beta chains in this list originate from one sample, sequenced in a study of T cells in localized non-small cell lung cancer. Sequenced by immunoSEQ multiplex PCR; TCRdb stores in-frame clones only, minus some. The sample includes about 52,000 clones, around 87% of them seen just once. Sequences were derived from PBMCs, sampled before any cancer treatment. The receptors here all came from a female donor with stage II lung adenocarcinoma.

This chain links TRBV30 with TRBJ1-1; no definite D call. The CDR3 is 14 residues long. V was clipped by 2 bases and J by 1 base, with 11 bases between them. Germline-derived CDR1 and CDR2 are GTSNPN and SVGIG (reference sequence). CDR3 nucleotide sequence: TGTGCCTGGAGTTTTGGGTCAGGGAACACTGAAGCTTTCTTT. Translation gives CAWSFGSGNTEAFF.

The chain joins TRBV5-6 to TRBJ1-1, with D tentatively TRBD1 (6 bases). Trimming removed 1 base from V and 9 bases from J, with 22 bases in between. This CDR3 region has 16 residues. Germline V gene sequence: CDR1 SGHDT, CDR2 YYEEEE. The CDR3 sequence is CASSLKFFSRGYQAFF. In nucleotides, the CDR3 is TGTGCCAGCAGCTTGAAGTTCTTCAGCAGGGGTTATCAAGCTTTCTTT.

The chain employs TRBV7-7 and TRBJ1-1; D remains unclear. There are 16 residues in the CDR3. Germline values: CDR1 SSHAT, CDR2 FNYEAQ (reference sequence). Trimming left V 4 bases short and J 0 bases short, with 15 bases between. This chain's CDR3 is CASSSTKVLMNTEAFF. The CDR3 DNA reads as TGTGCCAGCAGCTCCACAAAGGTCCTAATGAACACTGAAGCTTTCTTT. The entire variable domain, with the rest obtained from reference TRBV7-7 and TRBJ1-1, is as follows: GAGVSQSPRYKVTKRGQDVTLRCDPISSHATLYWYQQALGQGPEFLTYFNYEAQPDKSGLPSDRFSAERPEGSISTLTIQRTEQRDSAMYRCASSSTKVLMNTEAFFGQGTRLTVV.

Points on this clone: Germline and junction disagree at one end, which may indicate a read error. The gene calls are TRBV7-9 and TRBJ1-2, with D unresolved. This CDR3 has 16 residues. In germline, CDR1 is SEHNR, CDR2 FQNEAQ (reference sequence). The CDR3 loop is CAGSSIIVGSSYGYTF. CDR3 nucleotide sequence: TGTGCCGGCAGCTCCATTATAGTAGGGAGTTCTTATGGCTACACCTTC.

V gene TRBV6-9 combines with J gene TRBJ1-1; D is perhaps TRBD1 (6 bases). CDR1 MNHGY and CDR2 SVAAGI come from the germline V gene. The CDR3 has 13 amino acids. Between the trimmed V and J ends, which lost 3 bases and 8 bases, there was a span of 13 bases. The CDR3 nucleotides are TGTGCCAGCAGTTACAGTCAGGGGAAAGAAGCTTTCTTT. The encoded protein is CASSYSQGKEAFF.

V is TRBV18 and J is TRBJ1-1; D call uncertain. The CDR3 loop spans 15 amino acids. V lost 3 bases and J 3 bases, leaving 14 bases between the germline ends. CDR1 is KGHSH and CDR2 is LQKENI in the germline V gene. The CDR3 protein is CASSPLSGADTEAFF. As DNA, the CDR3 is TGTGCCAGCTCACCGCTCTCAGGTGCGGACACTGAAGCTTTCTTT.

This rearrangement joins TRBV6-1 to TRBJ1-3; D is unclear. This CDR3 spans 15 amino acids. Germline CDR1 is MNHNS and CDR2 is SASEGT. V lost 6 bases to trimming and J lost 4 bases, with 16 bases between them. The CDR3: CASSQRRAGGNTIYF. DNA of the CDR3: TGTGCCAGCAGCCAGAGGAGGGCCGGAGGAAACACCATATATTTT.

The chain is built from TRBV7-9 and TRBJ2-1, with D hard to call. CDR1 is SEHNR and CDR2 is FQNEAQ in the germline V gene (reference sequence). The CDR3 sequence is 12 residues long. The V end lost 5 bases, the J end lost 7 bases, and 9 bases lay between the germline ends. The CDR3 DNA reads TGTGCCAGCAGCCCTAGAGAAAATGAGCAGTTCTTC. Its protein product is CASSPRENEQFF. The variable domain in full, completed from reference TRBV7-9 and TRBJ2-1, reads DTGVSQNPRHKITKRGQNVTFRCDPISEHNRLYWYRQTLGQGPEFLTYFQNEAQLEKSRLLSDRFSAERPKGSFSTLEIQRTEQGDSAMYLCASSPRENEQFFGPGTRLTVL.

In nucleotides, the CDR3 is TGTGCCAGCAGCGGGGGGATTTCCCTCTACGAGCAGTACTTC. Amino acid sequence: CASSGGISLYEQYF. The V gene is TRBV9, the J gene TRBJ2-7, with D perhaps being TRBD1 or TRBD2 (5 bases each). CDR3 length: 14 residues. The ends were cut back, 3 bases at V and 3 bases at J, with 13 bases in the middle. In germline, CDR1 is SGDLS, CDR2 YYNGEE.

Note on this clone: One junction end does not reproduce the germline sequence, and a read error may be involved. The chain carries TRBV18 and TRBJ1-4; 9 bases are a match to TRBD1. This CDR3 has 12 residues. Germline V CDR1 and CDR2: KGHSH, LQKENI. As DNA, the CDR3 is TGTGCCAGCTCACAGACCGGGACAGGGCTGACTTTT. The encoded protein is CASSQTGTGLTF.

The CDR3 is CASSVGWQWGRGTEAFF. CDR3 coding DNA: TGTGCCAGCAGCGTAGGTTGGCAGTGGGGTCGTGGAACTGAAGCTTTCTTT. V and J are TRBV9 and TRBJ1-1, with no clear D. CDR3 length: 17 amino acids. V was shortened by 0 bases and J by 5 bases, with 20 bases between the two germline ends. CDR1 and CDR2 (germline): SGDLS, YYNGEE.

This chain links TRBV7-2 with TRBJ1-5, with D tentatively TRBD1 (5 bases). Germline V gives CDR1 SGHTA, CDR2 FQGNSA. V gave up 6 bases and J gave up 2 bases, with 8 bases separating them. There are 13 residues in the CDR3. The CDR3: CASRRDGNQPQHF. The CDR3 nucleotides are TGTGCCAGCAGACGGGACGGCAATCAGCCCCAGCATTTT.

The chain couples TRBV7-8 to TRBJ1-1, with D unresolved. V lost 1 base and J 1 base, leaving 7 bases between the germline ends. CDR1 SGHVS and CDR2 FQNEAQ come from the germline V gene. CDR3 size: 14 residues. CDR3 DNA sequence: TGTGCCAGCAGCTTAGTAGGAGGGAACACTGAAGCTTTCTTT. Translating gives CASSLVGGNTEAFF.

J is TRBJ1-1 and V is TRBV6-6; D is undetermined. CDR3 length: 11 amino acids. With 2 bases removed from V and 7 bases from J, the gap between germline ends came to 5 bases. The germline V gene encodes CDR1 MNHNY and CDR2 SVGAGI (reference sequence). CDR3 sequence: CASSYLSEAFF. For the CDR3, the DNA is TGTGCCAGCAGTTACCTGAGTGAAGCTTTCTTT.

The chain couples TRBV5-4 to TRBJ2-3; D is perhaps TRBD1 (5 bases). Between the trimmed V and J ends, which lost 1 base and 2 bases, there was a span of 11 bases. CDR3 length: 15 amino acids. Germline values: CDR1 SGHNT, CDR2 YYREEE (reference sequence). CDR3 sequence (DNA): TGTGCCAGCAGCTTGCGGCAGGGATCCACAGATACGCAGTATTTT. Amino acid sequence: CASSLRQGSTDTQYF.

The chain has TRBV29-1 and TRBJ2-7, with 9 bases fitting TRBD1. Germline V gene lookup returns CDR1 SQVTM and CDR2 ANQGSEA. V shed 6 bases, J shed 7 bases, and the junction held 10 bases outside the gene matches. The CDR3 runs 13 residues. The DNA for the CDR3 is TGCAGCGTCGCGTTGGGACAGGGAATGGAGCAGTACTTC. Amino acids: CSVALGQGMEQYF.

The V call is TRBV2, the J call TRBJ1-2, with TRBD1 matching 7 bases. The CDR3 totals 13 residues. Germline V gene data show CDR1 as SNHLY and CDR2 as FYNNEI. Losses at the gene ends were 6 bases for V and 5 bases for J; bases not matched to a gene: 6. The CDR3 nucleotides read TGTGCCAGCAGCACGACAGGGACTTATGGCTACACCTTC. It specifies CASSTTGTYGYTF.